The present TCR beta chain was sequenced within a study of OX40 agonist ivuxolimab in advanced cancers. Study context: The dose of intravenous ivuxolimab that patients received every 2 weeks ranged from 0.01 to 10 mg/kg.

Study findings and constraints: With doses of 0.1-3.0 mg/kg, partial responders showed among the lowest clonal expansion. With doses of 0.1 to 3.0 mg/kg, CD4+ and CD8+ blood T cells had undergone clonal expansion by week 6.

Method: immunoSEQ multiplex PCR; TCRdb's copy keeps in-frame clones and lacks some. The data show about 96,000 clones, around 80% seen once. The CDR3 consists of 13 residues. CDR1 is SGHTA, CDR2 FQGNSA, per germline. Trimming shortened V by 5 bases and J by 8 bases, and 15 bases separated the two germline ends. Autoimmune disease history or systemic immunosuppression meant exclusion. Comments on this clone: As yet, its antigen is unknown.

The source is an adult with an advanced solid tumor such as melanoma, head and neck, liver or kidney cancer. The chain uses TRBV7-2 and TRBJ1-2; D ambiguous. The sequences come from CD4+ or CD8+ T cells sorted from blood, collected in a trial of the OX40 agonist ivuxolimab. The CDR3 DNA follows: TGTGCCAGCAGCCTGGACGGACGGTGGGGCTACACCTTC. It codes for CASSLDGRWGYTF. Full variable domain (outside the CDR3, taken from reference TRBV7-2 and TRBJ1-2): GAGVSQSPSNKVTEKGKDVELRCDPISGHTALYWYRQSLGQGLEFLIYFQGNSAPDKSGLPSDRFSAERTGGSVSTLTIQRTQQEDSAVYLCASSLDGRWGYTFGSGTRLTVV.